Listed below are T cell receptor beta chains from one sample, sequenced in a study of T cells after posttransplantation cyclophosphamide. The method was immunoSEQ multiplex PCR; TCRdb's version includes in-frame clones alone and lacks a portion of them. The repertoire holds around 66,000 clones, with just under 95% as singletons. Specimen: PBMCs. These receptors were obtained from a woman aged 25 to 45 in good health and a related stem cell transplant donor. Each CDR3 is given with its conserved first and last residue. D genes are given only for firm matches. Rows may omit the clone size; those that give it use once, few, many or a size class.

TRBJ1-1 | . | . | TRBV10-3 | TGTGCCATCAGTGGGAGGACAGAGAACACTGAAGCTTTCTTT | CAISGRTENTEAFF
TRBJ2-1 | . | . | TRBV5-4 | TGTGCCAGCAGCGCCCGGGGCGCGAACAATGAGCAGTTCTTC | CASSARGANNEQFF
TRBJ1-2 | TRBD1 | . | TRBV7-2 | TGTGCCAGCAGCTCGGGACAGACTCGGGGCTACACCTTC | CASSSGQTRGYTF
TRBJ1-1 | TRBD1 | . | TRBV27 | TGTGCCAGCAGTTACAGCCTTATCGAGACAGGGGGCCTGGTGAACACTGAAGCTTTCTTT | CASSYSLIETGGLVNTEAFF
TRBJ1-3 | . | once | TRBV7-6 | TGTGCCAGCAGCTTGACCCGCTCTGGAAACACCATATATTTT | CASSLTRSGNTIYF
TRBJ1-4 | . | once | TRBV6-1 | TGTGCCAGCAGTGAAAACCCCTCGAAGGCTGAAAAACTGTTTTTT | CASSENPSKAEKLFF
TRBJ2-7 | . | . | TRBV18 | TGTGCCAGCTCACCGCTGGCCGCAGGACAGCCTGAGCAGTACTTC | CASSPLAAGQPEQYF
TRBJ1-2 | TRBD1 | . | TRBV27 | TGTGCCAGCAGTTATGACAGGGGATACGGCTACACCTTC | CASSYDRGYGYTF
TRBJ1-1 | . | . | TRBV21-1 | TGTGCCAGCAGCAGAAGGGGGGGTTTGAACACTGAAGCTTTCTTT | CASSRRGGLNTEAFF
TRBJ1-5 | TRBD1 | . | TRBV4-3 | TGCGCCAGCAGCCAGGACAGGGGAAATAGCAATCAGCCCCAGCATTTT | CASSQDRGNSNQPQHF
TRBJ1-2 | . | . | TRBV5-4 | TGTGCCAGCAGCTTGGATGGGGATGACTATGGCTACACCTTC | CASSLDGDDYGYTF
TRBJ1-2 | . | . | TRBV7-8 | TGTGCCAGCAGCCCCCTACGTGGGGGGTATGGCTACACCTTC | CASSPLRGGYGYTF
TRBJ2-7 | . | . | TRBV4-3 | TGCGCCAGCAGCCAAGACCCCGGAGGTTTCTACGAGCAGTACTTC | CASSQDPGGFYEQYF
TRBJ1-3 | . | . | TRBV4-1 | TGCGCCAGCAGCCCGGGCCGGAGCAGGGGAGTGGCTGGAAACACCATATATTTT | CASSPGRSRGVAGNTIYF
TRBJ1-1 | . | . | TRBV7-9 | TGTGCCAGCAGCTTATCGGACGGAGCTTTCTTT | CASSLSDGAFF
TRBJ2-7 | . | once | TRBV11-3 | TGTGCCAGCAGCCCACAAAGAGGGGACTACGAGCAGTACTTC | CASSPQRGDYEQYF
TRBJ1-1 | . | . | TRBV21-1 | TGTGCCAGCAGCACCGACAGGGGCACTGAAGCTTTCTTT | CASSTDRGTEAFF
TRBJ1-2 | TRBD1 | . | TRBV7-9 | TGTGCCAGCAGCTCAAGAGCTGGACAGGGAGATAACTATGGCTACACCTTC | CASSSRAGQGDNYGYTF
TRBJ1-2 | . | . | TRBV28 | TGTGCCAGCAGTTTAGGACAGAACTATGGCTACACCTTC | CASSLGQNYGYTF
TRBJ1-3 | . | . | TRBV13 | TGTGCCAGCAGCTTCTATGTCCAGGGCCGAAGGGGAAACACCATATATTTT | CASSFYVQGRRGNTIYF
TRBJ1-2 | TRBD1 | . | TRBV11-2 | TGTGCCAGCAGCTTAGATTTTGGACAGGGTAGGATCTATGGCTACACCTTC | CASSLDFGQGRIYGYTF
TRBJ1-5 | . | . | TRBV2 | TGTGCCAGCAGGGATCGAAATCAGCCCCAGCATTTT | CASRDRNQPQHF
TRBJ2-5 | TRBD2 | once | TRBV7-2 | TGTGCCAGCAGACGGGCGGGGGGCTCAGAGACCCAGTACTTC | CASRRAGGSETQYF
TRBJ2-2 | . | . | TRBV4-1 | TGCGCCAGCAGCCAAGGTGGGGCCGTCACCGGGGAGCTGTTTTTT | CASSQGGAVTGELFF
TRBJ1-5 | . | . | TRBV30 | TGTGCCTGGAGTGTTGGGCAGTTAAATCAGCCCCAGCATTTT | CAWSVGQLNQPQHF
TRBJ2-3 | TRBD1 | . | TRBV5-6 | TGTGCCAGCAGATTCGAAACACAGGGGGCATTAGATACGCAGTATTTT | CASRFETQGALDTQYF
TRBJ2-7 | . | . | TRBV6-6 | TGTGCCAGCAGTTGGGGGGACCCCCCCCACTCCGAGCAGTACTTC | CASSWGDPPHSEQYF
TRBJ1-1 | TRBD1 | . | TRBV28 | TGTGCCAGCAGAACAGGACAGGGTGAAGCTTTCTTT | CASRTGQGEAFF